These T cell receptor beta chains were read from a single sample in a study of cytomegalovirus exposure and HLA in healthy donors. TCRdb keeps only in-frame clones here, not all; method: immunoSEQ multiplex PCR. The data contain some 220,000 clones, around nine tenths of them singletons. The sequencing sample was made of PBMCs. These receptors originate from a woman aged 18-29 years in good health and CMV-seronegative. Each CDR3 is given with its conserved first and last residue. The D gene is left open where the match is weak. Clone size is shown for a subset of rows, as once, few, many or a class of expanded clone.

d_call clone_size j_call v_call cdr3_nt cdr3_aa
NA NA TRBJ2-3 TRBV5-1 TGCGCCAGCAGCCCGGGTGTGGATACGCAGTATTTT CASSPGVDTQYF
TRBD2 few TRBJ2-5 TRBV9 TGTGCCAGCAGCGTAGTTCGGACTAGCGGGAGGGAGAAAGAGACCCAGTACTTC CASSVVRTSGREKETQYF
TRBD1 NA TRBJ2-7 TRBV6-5 TGTGCCAGCAGTTCGGGCAGGGGGAATAATAGGTTTCCGTACTTC CASSSGRGNNRFPYF
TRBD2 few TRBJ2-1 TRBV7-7 TGTGCCAGCAGCCTCGGGACTAGCGGGACACATGAGCAGTTCTTC CASSLGTSGTHEQFF
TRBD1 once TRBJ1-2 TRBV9 TGTGCCAGCAGCAACCTGGAGATCCGACAGGGGGTGGGTGGCTACACCTTC CASSNLEIRQGVGGYTF
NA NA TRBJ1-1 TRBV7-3 TGTGCCAGCAGCTCGACCGGGATTGTCGAAGCTTTCTTT CASSSTGIVEAFF
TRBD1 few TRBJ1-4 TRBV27 TGTGCCAGCTCCGTCCAGGGGGATGAAAAACTGTTTTTT CASSVQGDEKLFF
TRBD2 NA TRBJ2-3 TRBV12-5 TGTGCTAGTGGTTTGTATCTAGCGGGGGGTAGCACAGATACGCAGTATTTT CASGLYLAGGSTDTQYF
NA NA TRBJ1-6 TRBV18 TGTGCCAGCTCACCCCCGAATTCACCCCTCCACTTT CASSPPNSPLHF
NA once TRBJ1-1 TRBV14 TGTGCCAGCAGCCTCCGTACGGGCTTAGGAGGGGTCAGGAACACTGAAGCTTTCTTT CASSLRTGLGGVRNTEAFF
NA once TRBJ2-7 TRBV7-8 TGTGCCAGCAGCTTAGCCGAGATAGGGGGCTACGAGCAGTACTTC CASSLAEIGGYEQYF
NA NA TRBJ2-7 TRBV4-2 TGTGCCAGCAGCCAAGTCCAGACTGGCTACGAGCAGTACTTC CASSQVQTGYEQYF
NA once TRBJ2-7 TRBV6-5 TGTGCCAGCAGTTCTACTTCTTCAGGCAAACTCTACGAGCAGTACTTC CASSSTSSGKLYEQYF
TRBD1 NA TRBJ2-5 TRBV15 TGTGCCACCAGCCGGGGACAGCCCCAAGAGACCCAGTACTTC CATSRGQPQETQYF
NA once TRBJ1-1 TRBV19 TGTGCCAGTAAGACCGACACGATGAACACTGAAGCTTTCTTT CASKTDTMNTEAFF
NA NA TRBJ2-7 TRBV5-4 TGTGCCAGCAGCCTGGAGAGAACCTACGAGCAGTACTTC CASSLERTYEQYF
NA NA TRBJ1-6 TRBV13 TGTGCCAGCAGCGGAGGGAGGCCTACAGCGCCCCTCCACTTT CASSGGRPTAPLHF
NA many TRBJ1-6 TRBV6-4 TGTGCCAGCAGTGACTCGGGCGGGGTAGCACCCCTCCACTTT CASSDSGGVAPLHF
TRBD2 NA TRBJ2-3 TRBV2 TGTGCCAGCAGAGAACTAGCGGATACAGATACGCAGTATTTT CASRELADTDTQYF
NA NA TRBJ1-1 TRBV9 TGTGCCAGCAGCGTAGGGGGGGACACTGAAGCTTTCTTT CASSVGGDTEAFF
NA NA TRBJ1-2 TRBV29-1 TGCAGCGCGGGTTTGGGGGGGGCGAATGGCTACACCTTC CSAGLGGANGYTF
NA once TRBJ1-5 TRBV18 TGTGCCAGCTCACCGGCAGACAATCAGCCCCAGCATTTT CASSPADNQPQHF
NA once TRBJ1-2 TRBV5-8 TGTGCCAGCAGCTTGGTCGGGATCCCTGACGGCTACACCTTC CASSLVGIPDGYTF
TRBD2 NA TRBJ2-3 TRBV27 TGTGCCAGCAGCGTTAGCGGGACCCACATCACAGATACGCAGTATTTT CASSVSGTHITDTQYF
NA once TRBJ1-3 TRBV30 TGTGCCTGGAGTGGGAGCTCTGGAAACACCATATATTTT CAWSGSSGNTIYF
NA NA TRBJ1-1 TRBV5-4 TGTGCCAGCAGCTTCCGGGACACTAACACTGAAGCTTTCTTT CASSFRDTNTEAFF
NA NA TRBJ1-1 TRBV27 TGTGCCAGCAGTGATTCGGACAGGAACACTGAAGCTTTCTTT CASSDSDRNTEAFF
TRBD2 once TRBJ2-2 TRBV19 TGTGCCAGTAGTATAATCCGAAGACTAGCGGGAGTAATCGGCGGGGAGCTGTTTTTT CASSIIRRLAGVIGGELFF
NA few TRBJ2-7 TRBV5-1 TGCGCCAGCAGCTTGGCGGGGAGCTACGAGCAGTACTTC CASSLAGSYEQYF
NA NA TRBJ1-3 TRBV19 TGTGCCAGTAGTAGGGGGGGCCTGGTGAACACCATATATTTT CASSRGGLVNTIYF
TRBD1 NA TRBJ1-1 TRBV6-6 TGTGCCAGCAGCCCGGGACAGTCGAACACTGAAGCTTTCTTT CASSPGQSNTEAFF
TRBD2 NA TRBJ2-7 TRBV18 TGTGCCAGCTCTCTCCGGGGGAGGGACTACGAGCAGTACTTC CASSLRGRDYEQYF
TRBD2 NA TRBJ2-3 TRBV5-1 TGCGCCAGCAGCCTCCCCGGGGGGAGTGCAGATACGCAGTATTTT CASSLPGGSADTQYF
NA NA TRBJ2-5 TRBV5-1 TGCGCCAGCAGCTTTAGCGCGCAAGAGACCCAGTACTTC CASSFSAQETQYF
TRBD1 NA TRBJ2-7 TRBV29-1 TGCAGCGTCACGACAGGGGGCGGGTACGAGCAGTACTTC CSVTTGGGYEQYF
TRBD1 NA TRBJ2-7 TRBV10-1 TGCGCCAGCAGTGAGGGGACAGGGGATGCGTACTTC CASSEGTGDAYF
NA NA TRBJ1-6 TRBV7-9 TGTGCCAGCAGCTTAAAGGGGGGAGGGGGGCCTCGCTCACCCCTCCACTTT CASSLKGGGGPRSPLHF
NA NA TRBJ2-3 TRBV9 TGTGCCAGCAGCGTACGTGGGCCAGATACGCAGTATTTT CASSVRGPDTQYF
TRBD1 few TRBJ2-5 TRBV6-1 TGTGCCAGCAGTGACTTACCAGGACAGGGCGCAGAGACCCAGTACTTC CASSDLPGQGAETQYF
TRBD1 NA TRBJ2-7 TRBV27 TGTGCCAGCAGTTTATCCTCGACAGGGTGGTGGTACGAGCAGTACTTC CASSLSSTGWWYEQYF
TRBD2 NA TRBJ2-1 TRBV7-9 TGTGCCAGCAGCTCCGTAGCGGGTTACAATGAGCAGTTCTTC CASSSVAGYNEQFF
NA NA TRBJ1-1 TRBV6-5 TGTGCCAGCAGTTACGGGGCCACTCTGAACACTGAAGCTTTCTTT CASSYGATLNTEAFF
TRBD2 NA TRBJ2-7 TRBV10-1 TGCGCCAGCAGCTCCACTAGCGGAGGGGTTTACGAGCAGTACTTC CASSSTSGGVYEQYF
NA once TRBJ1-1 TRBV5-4 TGTGCCAGCAGCCCGCCCCAGGGGCGGAACACTGAAGCTTTCTTT CASSPPQGRNTEAFF
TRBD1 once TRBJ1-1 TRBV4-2 TGTGCCAGCAGCCAAGATCAGGGGGGTGCGACTGAAGCTTTCTTT CASSQDQGGATEAFF
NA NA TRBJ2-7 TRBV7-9 TGTGCCAGCAGCTCCCAGAATCTCCCCCAACAGTACTTC CASSSQNLPQQYF
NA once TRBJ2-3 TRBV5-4 TGTGCCAGCAGCTTCCTCCTGACAGCCCCTCCGGCCACAGATACGCAGTATTTT CASSFLLTAPPATDTQYF
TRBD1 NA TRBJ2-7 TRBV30 TGTGCCTGGAGTGTACTAGGGACAGGTCGTGGCCCCTACGAGCAGTACTTC CAWSVLGTGRGPYEQYF